This TCR beta chain was identified during a study of breast tumors, draining lymph nodes, adjacent tissues. Study-wide results and caveats: Findings are consistent with lymph node origin and intratumoral expansion of most tumor T cells.

Axillary draining lymph nodes of breast cancer patients supplied the node samples. TCRdb passed the multiplex PCR reads through MiXCR, listing each CDR3 protein once. This table holds 250,000 or so distinct CDR3 sequences, around 31% found once. This clonotype was seen ten or more times. Its target is not known. Sample: axillary lymph node tissue. The sequence was obtained from a female donor with breast cancer. Some clones in this sample may be carry-over from other donors' samples.

CDR3 residues: CASSGSLAGGPDTGELFF. In DNA, the CDR3 is TGTGCCAGCAGCGGATCACTAGCGGGAGGGCCCGACACCGGGGAGCTGTTTTTT. The gene calls are TRBV5-6 and TRBJ2-2; 13 bases agree with TRBD2. Germline CDR1 is SGHDT and CDR2 is YYEEEE. CDR3 length: 18 amino acids. V shed 4 bases and J 3 bases; nucleotides not matched to a gene: 9.